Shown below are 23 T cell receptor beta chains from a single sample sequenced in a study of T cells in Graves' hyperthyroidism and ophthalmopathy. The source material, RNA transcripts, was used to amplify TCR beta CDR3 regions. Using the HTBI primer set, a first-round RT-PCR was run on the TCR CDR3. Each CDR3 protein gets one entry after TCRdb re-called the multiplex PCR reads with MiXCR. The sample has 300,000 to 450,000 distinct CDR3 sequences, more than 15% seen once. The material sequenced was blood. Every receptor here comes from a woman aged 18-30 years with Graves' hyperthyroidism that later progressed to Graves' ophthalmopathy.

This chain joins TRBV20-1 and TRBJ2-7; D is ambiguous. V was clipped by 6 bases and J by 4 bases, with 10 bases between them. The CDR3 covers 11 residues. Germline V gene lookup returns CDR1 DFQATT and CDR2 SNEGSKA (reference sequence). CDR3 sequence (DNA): TGCAGTGCCACCCGTAGGTACGAGCAGTACTTC. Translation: CSATRRYEQYF.

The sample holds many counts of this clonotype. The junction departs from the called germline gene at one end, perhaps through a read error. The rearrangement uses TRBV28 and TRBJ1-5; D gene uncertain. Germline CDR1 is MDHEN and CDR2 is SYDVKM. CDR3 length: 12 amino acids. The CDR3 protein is CASSLWYQPQHF. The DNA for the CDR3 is TGTGCCAGCAGCTTATGGTATCAGCCCCAGCATTTT.

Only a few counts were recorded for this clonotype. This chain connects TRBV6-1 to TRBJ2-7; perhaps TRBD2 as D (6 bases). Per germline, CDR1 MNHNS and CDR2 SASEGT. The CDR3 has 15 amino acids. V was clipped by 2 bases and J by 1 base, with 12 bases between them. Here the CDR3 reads CASSETAGGSYEQYF. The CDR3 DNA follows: TGTGCCAGCAGTGAAACCGCCGGAGGGTCCTACGAGCAGTACTTC.

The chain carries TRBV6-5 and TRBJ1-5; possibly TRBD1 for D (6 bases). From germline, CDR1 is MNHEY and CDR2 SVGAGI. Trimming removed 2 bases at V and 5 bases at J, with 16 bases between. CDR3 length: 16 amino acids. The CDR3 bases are TGTGCCAGCAGTTACGAGGTAACAGGGTCGGATCAGCCCCAGCATTTT. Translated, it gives CASSYEVTGSDQPQHF.

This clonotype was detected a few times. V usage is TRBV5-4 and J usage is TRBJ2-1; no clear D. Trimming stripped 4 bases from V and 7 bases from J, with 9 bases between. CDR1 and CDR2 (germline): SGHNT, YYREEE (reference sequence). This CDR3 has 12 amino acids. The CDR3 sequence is CASSPRHNEQFF. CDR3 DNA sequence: TGTGCCAGCAGCCCGAGGCATAATGAGCAGTTCTTC.

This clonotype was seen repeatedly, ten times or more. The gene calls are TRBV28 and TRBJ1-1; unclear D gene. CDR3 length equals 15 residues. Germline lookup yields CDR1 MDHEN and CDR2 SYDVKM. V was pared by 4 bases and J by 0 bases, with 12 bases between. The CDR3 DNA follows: TGTGCCAGCAGTTCGCAGAGATCCATGAACACTGAAGCTTTCTTT. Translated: CASSSQRSMNTEAFF.

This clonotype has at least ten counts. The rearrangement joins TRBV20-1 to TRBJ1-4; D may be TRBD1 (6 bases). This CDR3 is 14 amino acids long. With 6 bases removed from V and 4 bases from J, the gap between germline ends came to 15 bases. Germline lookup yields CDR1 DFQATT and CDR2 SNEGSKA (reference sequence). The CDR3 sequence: CSAPHQDSNEKLFF. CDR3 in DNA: TGCAGTGCACCACACCAGGACAGTAATGAAAAACTGTTTTTT.

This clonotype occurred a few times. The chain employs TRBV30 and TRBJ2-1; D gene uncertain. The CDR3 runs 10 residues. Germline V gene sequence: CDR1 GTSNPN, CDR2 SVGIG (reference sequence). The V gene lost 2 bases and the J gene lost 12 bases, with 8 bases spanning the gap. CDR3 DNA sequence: TGTGCCTGGAGTTGGAGTGTGCAGTTCTTC. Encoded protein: CAWSWSVQFF.

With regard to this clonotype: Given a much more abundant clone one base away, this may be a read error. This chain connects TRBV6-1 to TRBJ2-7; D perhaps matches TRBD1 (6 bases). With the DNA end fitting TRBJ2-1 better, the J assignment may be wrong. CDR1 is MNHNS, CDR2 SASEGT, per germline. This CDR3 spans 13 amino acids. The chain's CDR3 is CASEKGVAYEQFF. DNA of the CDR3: TGTGCCAGCGAGAAGGGGGTAGCCTACGAGCAGTTCTTC.

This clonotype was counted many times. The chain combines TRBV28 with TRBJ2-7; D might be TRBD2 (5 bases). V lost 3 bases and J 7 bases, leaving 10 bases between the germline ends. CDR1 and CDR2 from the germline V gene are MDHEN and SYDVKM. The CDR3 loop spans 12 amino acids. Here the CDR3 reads CASSFGRREQYF. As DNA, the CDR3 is TGTGCCAGCAGTTTTGGTCGGAGGGAGCAGTACTTC.

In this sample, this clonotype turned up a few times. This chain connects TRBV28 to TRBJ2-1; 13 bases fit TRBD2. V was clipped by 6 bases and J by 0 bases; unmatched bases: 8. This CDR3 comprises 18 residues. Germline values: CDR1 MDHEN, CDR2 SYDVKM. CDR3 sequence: CASRLGGLAGPSYNEQFF. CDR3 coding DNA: TGTGCCAGCAGATTGGGGGGACTAGCGGGACCCTCCTACAATGAGCAGTTCTTC.

The CDR3 loop is CASSLAEGNYEQYF. CDR3 sequence (DNA): TGTGCCAGCAGCTTGGCCGAGGGTAACTACGAGCAGTACTTC. V and J are TRBV18 and TRBJ2-7; tentative D call: TRBD2 (5 bases). Trimming pared 8 bases from V and 3 bases from J, leaving 17 bases between. CDR3 length: 14 residues. Germline assignment: CDR1 KGHSH and CDR2 LQKENI.

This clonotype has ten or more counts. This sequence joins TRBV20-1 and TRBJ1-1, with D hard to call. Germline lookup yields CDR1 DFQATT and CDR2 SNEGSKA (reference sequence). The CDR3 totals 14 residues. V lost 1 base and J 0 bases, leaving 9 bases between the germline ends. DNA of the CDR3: TGCAGTGCTAGAGTTCTAGGGCTGAACACTGAAGCTTTCTTT. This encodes CSARVLGLNTEAFF.

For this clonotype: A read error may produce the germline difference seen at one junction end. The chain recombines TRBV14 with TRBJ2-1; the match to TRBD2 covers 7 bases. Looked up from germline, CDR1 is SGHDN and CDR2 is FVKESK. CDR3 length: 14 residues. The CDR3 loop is CASSPSSGNHEQLF. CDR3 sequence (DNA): TGTGCCAGCAGCCCATCGAGCGGGAACCATGAGCAGCTCTTC.

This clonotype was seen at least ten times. The CDR3 bases are TGTGCCAGCAGCTTAGGCATCGCTAATGAGCAGTTCTTC. It is translated as CASSLGIANEQFF. The rearrangement uses TRBV7-8 and TRBJ2-1; D uncertain. This CDR3 comprises 13 residues. Germline V lookup: CDR1 SGHVS, CDR2 FQNEAQ. V was cut by 1 base and J by 7 bases, with 8 bases left in between.

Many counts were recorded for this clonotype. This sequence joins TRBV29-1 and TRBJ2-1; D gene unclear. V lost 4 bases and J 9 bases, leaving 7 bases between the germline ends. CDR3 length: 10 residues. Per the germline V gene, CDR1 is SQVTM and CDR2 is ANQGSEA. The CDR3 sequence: CSVGGGEQFF. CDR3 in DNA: TGCAGCGTTGGAGGCGGTGAGCAGTTCTTC.

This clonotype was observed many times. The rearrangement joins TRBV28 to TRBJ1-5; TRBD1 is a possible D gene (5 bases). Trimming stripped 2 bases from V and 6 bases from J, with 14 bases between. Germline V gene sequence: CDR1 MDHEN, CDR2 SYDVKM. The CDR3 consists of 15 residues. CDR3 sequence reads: CASSLGGGPVQPQHF. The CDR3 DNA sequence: TGTGCCAGCAGTTTAGGTGGGGGTCCCGTTCAGCCCCAGCATTTT.

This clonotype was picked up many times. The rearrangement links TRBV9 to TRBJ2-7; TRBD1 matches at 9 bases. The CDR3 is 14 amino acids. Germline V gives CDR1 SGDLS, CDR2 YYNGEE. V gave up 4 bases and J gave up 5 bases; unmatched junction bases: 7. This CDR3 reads CASSPDRGANEQYF. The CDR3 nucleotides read TGTGCCAGCAGCCCTGACAGGGGGGCTAACGAGCAGTACTTC.

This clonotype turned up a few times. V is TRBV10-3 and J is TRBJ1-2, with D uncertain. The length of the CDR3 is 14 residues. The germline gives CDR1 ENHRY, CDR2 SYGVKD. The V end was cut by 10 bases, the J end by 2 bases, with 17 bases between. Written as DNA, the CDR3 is TGTGCCACCTCCGGAGATTCGACAAACTATGGCTACACCTTC. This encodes CATSGDSTNYGYTF.

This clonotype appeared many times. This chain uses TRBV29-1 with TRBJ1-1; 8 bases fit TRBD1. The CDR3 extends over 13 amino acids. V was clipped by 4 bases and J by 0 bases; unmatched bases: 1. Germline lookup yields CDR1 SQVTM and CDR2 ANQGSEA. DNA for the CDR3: TGCAGCGTTGCAGGGGGCATGAACACTGAAGCTTTCTTT. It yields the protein CSVAGGMNTEAFF.

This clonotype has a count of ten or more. DNA for the CDR3: TGTGCCAGCAGCCTAACAGGGTCGGGAAACACCATATATTTT. It yields the protein CASSLTGSGNTIYF. The chain is built from TRBV2 and TRBJ1-3; D perhaps matches TRBD1 (6 bases). Deletions cut 6 bases from V and 4 bases from J, with 13 bases between. The CDR3 consists of 14 residues. The V gene's germline CDR1 is SNHLY and CDR2 FYNNEI.

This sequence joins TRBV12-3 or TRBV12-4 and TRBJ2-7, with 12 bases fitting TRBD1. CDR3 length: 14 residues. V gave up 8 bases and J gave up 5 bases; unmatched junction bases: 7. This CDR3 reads CASHTGTGGHEQYF. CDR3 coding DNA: TGTGCCAGCCATACCGGGACAGGGGGCCACGAGCAGTACTTC.

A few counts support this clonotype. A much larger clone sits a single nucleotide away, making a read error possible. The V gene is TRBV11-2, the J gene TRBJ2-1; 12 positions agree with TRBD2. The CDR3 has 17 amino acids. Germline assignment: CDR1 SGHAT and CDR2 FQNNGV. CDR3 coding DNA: TGTGCCAGCAGCTCCACAGTCCTAGCGGGAGGGTACAATGATCAGTTCTTC. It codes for CASSSTVLAGGYNDQFF.